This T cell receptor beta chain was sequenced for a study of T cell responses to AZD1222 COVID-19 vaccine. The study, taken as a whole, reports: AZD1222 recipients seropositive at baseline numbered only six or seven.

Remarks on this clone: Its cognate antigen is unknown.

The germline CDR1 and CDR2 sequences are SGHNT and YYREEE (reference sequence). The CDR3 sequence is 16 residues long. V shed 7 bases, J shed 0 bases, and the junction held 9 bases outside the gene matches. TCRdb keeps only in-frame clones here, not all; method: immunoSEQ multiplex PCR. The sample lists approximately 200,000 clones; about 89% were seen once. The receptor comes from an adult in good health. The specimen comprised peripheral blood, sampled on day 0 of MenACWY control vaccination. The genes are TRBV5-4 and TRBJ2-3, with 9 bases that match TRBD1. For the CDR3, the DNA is TGTGCCAGCGACTCCACAGGGGGCACTAGCACAGATACGCAGTATTTT. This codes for CASDSTGGTSTDTQYF. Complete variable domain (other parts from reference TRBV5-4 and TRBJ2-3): ETGVTQSPTHLIKTRGQQVTLRCSSQSGHNTVSWYQQALGQGPQFIFQYYREEENGRGNFPPRFSGLQFPNYSSELNVNALELDDSALYLCASDSTGGTSTDTQYFGPGTRLTVL.